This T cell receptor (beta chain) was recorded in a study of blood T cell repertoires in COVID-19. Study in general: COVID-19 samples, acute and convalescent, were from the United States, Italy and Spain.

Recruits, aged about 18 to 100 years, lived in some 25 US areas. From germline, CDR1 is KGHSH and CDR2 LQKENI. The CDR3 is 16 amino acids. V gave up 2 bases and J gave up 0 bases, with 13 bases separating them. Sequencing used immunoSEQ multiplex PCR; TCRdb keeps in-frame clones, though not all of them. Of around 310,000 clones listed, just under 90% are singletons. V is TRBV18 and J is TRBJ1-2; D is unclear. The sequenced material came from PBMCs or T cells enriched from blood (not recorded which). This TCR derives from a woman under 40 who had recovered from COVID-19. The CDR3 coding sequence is TGTGCCAGCTCACCATCCCCGCCCGGGACTAACTATGGCTACACCTTC. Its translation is CASSPSPPGTNYGYTF.